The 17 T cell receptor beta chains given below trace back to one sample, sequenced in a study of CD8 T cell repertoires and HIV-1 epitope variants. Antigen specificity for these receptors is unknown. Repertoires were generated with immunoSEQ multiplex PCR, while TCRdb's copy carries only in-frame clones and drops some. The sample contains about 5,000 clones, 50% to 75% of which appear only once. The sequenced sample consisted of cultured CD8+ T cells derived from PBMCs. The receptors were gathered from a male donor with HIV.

CDR3 region: CASSLYWNTEAFF. The DNA for the CDR3 is TGTGCCAGCAGTTTATACTGGAACACTGAAGCTTTCTTT. The gene calls are TRBV28 and TRBJ1-1; the D is unclear. V was shortened by 1 base and J by 1 base, with 4 bases between the two germline ends. The CDR3 has 13 amino acids. Looked up from germline, CDR1 is MDHEN and CDR2 is SYDVKM.

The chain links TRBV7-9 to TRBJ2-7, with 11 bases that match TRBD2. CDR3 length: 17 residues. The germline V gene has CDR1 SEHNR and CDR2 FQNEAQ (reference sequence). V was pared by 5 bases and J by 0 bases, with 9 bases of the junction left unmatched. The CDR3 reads CASSPEGLAVSSYEQYF. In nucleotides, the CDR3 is TGTGCCAGCAGCCCGGAGGGACTAGCGGTTAGCTCCTACGAGCAGTACTTC.

Written as DNA, the CDR3 is TGTGCCAGCAGCTTGCAGGAGGAGAGCACCGGGGAGCTGTTTTTT. Protein: CASSLQEESTGELFF. The chain recombines TRBV7-9 with TRBJ2-2; D might be TRBD2 (5 bases). V was shortened by 3 bases and J by 4 bases, with 12 bases between the two germline ends. Per germline, CDR1 SEHNR and CDR2 FQNEAQ (reference sequence). The CDR3 runs to 15 residues.

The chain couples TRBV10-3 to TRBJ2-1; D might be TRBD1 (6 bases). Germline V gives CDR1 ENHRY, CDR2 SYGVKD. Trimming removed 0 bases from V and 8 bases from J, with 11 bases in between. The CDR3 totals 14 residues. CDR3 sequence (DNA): TGTGCCATCAGTGAGTCACAGGGTGGGGATGAGCAGTTCTTC. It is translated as CAISESQGGDEQFF.

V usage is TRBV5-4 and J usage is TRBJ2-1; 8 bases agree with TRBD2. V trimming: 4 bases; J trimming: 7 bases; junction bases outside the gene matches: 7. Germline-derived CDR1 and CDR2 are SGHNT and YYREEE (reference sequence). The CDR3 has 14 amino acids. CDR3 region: CASSEGLAGNEQFF. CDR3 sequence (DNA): TGTGCCAGCAGCGAAGGACTAGCCGGGAATGAGCAGTTCTTC.

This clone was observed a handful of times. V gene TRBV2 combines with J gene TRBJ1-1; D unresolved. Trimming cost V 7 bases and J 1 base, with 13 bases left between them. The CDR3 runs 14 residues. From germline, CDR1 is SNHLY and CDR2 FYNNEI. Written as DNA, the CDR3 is TGTGCCAGCACAAGGGCCATATCGAACACTGAAGCTTTCTTT. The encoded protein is CASTRAISNTEAFF. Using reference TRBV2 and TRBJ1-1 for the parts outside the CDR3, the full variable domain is EPEVTQTPSHQVTQMGQEVILRCVPISNHLYFYWYRQILGQKVEFLVSFYNNEISEKSEIFDDQFSVERPDGSNFTLKIRSTKLEDSAMYFCASTRAISNTEAFFGQGTRLTVV.

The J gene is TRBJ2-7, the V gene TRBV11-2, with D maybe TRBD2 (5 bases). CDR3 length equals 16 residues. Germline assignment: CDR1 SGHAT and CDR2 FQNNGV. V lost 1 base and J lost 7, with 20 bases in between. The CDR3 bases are TGTGCCAGCAGCTTAGCGGACTCTAGAGCTTCTGTAGAGCAGTACTTC. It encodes CASSLADSRASVEQYF.

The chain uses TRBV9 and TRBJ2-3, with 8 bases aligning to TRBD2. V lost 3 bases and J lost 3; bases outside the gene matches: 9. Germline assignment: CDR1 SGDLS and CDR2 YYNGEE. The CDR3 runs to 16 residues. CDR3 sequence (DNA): TGTGCCAGCAGCGCCTCCGGGACTAGTCAAACAGATACGCAGTATTTT. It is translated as CASSASGTSQTDTQYF.

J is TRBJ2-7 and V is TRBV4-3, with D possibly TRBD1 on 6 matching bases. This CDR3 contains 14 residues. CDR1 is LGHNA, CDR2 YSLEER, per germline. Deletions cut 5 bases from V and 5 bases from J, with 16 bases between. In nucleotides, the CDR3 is TGCGCCAGCAGCTCAGGAGGCAGGGGCCACGAGCAGTACTTC. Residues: CASSSGGRGHEQYF.

The chain's CDR3 is CASSQDWGGTYEQYF. Here the CDR3 DNA reads TGCGCCAGCAGCCAAGATTGGGGGGGCACATACGAGCAGTACTTC. The chain has TRBV4-3 and TRBJ2-7, with D perhaps matching TRBD2 (7 bases). Germline V gives CDR1 LGHNA, CDR2 YSLEER. V was trimmed by 0 bases and J by 4 bases, leaving 13 bases between them. This CDR3 is 15 amino acids long.

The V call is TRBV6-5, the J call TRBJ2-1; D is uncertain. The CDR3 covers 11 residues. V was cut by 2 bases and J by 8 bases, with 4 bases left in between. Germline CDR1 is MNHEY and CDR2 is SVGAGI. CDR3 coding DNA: TGTGCCAGCAGTTACCGATATGAGCAGTTCTTC. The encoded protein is CASSYRYEQFF.

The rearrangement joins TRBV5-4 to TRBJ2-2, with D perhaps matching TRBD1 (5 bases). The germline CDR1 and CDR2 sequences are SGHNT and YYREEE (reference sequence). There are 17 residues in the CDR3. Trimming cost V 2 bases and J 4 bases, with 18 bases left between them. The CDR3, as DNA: TGTGCCAGCAGCTTCCCTCCCGGAACAGGCAGCACCGGGGAGCTGTTTTTT. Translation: CASSFPPGTGSTGELFF. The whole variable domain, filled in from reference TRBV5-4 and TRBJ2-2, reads ETGVTQSPTHLIKTRGQQVTLRCSSQSGHNTVSWYQQALGQGPQFIFQYYREEENGRGNFPPRFSGLQFPNYSSELNVNALELDDSALYLCASSFPPGTGSTGELFFGEGSRLTVL.

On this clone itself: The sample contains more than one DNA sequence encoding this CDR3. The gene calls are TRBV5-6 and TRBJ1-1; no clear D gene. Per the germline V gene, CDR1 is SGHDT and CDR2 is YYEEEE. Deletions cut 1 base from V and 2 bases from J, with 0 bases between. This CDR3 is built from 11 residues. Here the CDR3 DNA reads TGTGCCAGCAGCTTGAACACTGAAGCTTTCTTT. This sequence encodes CASSLNTEAFF.

This CDR3 reads CASSASFYRGEETQYF. DNA for the CDR3: TGTGCCAGCAGCGCCTCCTTTTACAGGGGCGAGGAGACCCAGTACTTC. The rearrangement links TRBV9 to TRBJ2-5; 7 nucleotides line up with TRBD1. The germline V gene encodes CDR1 SGDLS and CDR2 YYNGEE. The CDR3 covers 16 residues. With V trimmed by 3 bases and J by 5 bases, 13 bases remained unmatched. The entire variable domain, with the rest obtained from reference TRBV9 and TRBJ2-5, is as follows: DSGVTQTPKHLITATGQRVTLRCSPRSGDLSVYWYQQSLDQGLQFLIQYYNGEERAKGNILERFSAQQFPDLHSELNLSSLELGDSALYFCASSASFYRGEETQYFGPGTRLLVL.

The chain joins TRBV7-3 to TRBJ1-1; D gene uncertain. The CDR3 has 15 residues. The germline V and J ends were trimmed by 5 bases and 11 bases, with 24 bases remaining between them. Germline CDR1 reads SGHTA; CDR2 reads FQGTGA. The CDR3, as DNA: TGTGCCAGCAGCCCCCGGCAAGGTAGGCTTTCGGCGGCTTTCTTT. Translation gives CASSPRQGRLSAAFF.

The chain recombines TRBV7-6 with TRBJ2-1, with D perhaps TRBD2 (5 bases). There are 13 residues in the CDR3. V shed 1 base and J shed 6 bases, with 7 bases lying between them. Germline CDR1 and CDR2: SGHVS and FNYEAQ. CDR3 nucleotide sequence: TGTGCCAGCAGCTTAGGAGGGAGCAATGAGCAGTTCTTC. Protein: CASSLGGSNEQFF.

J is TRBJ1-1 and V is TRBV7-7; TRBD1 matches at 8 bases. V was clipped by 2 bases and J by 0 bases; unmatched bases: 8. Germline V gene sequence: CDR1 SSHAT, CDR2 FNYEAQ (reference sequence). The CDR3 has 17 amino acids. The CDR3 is CASSLKQGEPLNTEAFF. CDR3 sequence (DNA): TGTGCCAGCAGCTTAAAACAGGGGGAACCTTTGAACACTGAAGCTTTCTTT.